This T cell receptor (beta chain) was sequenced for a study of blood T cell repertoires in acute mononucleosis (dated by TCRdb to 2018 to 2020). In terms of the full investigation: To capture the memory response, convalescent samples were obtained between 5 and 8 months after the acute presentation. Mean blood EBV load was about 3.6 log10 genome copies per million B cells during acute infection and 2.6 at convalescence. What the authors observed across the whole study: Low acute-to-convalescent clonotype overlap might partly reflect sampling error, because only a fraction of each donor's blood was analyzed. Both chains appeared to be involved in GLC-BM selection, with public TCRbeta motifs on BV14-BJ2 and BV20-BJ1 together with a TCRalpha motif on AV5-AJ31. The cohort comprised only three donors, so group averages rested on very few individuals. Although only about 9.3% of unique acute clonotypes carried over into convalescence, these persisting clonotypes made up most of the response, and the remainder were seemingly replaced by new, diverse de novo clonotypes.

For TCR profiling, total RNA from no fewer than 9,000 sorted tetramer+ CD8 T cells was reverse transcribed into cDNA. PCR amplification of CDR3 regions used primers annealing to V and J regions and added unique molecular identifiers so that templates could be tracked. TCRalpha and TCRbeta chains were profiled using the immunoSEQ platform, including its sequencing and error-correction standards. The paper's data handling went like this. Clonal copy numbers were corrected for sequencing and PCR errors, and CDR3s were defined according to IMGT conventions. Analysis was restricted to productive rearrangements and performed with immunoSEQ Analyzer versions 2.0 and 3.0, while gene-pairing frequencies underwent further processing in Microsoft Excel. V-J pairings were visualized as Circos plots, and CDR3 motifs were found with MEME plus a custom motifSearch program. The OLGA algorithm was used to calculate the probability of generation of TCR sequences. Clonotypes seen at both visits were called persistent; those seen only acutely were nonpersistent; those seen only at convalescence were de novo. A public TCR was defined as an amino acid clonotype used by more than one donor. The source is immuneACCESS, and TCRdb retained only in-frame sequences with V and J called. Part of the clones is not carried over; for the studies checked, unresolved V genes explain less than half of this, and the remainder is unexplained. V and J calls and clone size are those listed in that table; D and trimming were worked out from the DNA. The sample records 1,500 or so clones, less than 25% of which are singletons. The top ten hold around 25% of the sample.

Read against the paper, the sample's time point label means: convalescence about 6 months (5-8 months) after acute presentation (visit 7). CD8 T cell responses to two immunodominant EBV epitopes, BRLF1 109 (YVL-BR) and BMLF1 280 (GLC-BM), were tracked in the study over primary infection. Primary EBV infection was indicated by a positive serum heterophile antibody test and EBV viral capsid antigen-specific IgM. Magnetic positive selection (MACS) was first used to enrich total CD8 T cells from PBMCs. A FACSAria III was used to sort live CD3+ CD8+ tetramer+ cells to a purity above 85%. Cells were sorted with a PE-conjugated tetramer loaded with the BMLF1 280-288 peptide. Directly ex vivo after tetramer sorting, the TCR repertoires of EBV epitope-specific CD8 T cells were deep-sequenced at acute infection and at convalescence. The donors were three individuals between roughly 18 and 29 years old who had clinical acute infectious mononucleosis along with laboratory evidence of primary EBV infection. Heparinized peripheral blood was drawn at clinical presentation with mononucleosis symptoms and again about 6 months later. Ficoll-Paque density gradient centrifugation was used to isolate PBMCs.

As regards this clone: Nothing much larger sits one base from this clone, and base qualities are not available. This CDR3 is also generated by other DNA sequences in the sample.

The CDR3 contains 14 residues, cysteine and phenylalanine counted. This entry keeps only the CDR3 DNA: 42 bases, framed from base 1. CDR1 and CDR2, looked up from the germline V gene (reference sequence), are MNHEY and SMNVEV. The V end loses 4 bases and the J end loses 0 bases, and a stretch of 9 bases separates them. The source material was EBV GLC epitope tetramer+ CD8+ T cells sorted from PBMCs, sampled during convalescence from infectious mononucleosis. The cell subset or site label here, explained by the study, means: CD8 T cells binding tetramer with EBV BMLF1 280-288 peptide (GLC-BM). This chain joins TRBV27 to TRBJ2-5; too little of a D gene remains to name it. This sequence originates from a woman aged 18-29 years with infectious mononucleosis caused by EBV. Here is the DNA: TGTGCCAGCAGTTATTTTCGGGACCAAGAGACCCAGTACTTC. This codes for CASSYFRDQETQYF.